This T cell receptor (beta chain) was sequenced for a study of T-cell memory formation after mild COVID-19. At the level of the study: TCR clusters largely stayed donor specific.

There are a few counts of this clonotype. Its antigen is unidentified. Regarding the study as a whole: CD8+ contracting clones occupied EMRA, while CD4+ ones occupied mainly CM and EM. The appearance of some responding clones in pre-infection memory suggested that cross-reactive memory joined.

Trimming cost V 5 bases and J 12 bases; bases outside gene matches: 9. Germline loops: CDR1 SGHAT, CDR2 FQNNGV. CDR3 length: 14 amino acids. Constant-segment primers and 5'RACE yielded cDNA libraries for TCR alpha and TCR beta, each carrying sample barcodes and UMIs. One entry per CDR3 protein, called by TCRdb with MiXCR from the 5' RACE reads. The sample yields about 430,000 distinct CDR3 sequences, over 15% seen once. The TCR sequence derives from a man between 18 and 35 years old who had mild COVID-19 (a few samples of this study predate the infection). Cell type and time point are not known. The chain is built from TRBV11-2 and TRBJ1-5, with TRBD1 matching 11 bases. The source material was PBMCs or a T cell subset sorted from them (not recorded which). This chain's CDR3 is CASSVGTGGQCQHF. CDR3 bases: TGTGCCAGCAGCGTAGGGACAGGGGGACAGTGCCAGCATTTT.